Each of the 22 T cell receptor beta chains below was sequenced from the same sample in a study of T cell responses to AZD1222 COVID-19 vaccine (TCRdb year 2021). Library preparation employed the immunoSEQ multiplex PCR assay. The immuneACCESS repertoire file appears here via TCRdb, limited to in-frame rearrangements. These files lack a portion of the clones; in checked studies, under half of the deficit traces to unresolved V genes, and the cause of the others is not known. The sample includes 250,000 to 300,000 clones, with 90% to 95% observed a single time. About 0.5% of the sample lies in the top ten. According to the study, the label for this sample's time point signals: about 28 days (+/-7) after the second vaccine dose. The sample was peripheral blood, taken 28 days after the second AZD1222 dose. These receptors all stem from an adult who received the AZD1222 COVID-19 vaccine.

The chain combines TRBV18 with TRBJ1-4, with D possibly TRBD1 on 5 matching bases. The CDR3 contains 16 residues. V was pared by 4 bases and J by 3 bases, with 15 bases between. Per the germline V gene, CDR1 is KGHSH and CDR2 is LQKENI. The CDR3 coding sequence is TGTGCCAGCTCACGAGGGGTCTGGAGGTCTAATGAAAAACTGTTTTTT. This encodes CASSRGVWRSNEKLFF.

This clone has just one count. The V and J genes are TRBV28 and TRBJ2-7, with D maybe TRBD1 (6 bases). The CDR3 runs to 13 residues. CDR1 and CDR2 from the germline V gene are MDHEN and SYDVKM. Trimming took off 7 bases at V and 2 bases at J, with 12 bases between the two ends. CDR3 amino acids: CASTAGAPYEQYF. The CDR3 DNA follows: TGTGCCAGCACCGCAGGGGCTCCCTACGAGCAGTACTTC.

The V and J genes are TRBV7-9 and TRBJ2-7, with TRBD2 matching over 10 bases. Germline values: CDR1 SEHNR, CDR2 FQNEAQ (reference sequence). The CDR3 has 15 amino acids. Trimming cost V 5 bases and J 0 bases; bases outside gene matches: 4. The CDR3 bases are TGTGCCAGCAGCCCCCGGACTAGCGGCTCCTACGAGCAGTACTTC. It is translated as CASSPRTSGSYEQYF.

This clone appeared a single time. In DNA, the CDR3 is TGTGCCAGCACCTCGGGCGGGGAGCTGTTTTTT. Its protein is CASTSGGELFF. This sequence joins TRBV7-3 and TRBJ2-2; no firm D call. CDR1 SGHTA and CDR2 FQGTGA come from the germline V gene. Trimming pared 7 bases from V and 7 bases from J, leaving 7 bases between. There are 11 residues in the CDR3.

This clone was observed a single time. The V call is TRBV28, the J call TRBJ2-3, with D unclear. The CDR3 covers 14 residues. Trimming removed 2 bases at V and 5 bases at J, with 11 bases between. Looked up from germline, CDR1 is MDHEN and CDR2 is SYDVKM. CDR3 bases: TGTGCCAGCAGTTTAATCGGGCTGGGAGATACGCAGTATTTT. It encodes CASSLIGLGDTQYF.

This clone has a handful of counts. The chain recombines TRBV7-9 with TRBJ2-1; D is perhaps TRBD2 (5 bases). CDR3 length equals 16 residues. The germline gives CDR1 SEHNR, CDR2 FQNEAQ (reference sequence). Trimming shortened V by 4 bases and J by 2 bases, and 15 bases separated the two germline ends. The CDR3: CASSSHLAETYNEQFF. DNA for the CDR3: TGTGCCAGCAGCTCCCATCTAGCCGAGACCTACAATGAGCAGTTCTTC. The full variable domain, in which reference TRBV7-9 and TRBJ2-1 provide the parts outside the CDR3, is DTGVSQNPRHKITKRGQNVTFRCDPISEHNRLYWYRQTLGQGPEFLTYFQNEAQLEKSRLLSDRFSAERPKGSFSTLEIQRTEQGDSAMYLCASSSHLAETYNEQFFGPGTRLTVL.

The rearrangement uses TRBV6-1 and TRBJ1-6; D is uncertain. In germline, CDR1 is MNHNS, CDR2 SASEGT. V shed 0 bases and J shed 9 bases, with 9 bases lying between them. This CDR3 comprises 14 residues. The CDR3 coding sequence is TGTGCCAGCAGTGAAGCTGGTAGTGGTTCACCCCTCCACTTT. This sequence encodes CASSEAGSGSPLHF.

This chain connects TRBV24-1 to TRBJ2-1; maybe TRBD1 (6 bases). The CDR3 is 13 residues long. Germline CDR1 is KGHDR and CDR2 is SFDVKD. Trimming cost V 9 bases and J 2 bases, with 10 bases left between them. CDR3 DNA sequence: TGTGCCACCGGAAACAGGGCCTACAATGAGCAGTTCTTC. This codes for CATGNRAYNEQFF.

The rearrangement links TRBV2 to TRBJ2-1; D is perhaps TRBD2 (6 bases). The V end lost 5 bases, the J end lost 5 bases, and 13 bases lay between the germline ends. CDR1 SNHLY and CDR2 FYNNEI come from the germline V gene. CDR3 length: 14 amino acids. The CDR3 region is CASSNSGLDNEQFF. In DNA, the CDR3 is TGTGCCAGCAGTAACAGCGGGTTGGACAATGAGCAGTTCTTC.

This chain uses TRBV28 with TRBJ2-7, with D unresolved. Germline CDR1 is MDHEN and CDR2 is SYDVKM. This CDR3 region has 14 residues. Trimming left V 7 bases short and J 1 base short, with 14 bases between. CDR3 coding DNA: TGTGCCAGCACTTCCCCGGTGGGTTCCTACGAGCAGTACTTC. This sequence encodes CASTSPVGSYEQYF.

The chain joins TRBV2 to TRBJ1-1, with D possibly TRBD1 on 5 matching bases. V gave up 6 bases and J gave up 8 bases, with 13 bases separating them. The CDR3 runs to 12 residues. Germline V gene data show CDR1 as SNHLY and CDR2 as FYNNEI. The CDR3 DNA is TGTGCCAGCAGGATTACAGGTCTGGAAGCTTTCTTT. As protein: CASRITGLEAFF.

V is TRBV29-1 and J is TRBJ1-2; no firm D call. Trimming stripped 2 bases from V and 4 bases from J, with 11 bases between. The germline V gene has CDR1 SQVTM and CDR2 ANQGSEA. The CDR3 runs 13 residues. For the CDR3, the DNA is TGCAGCGTTGAACGCGGGGAAGGCTATGGCTACACCTTC. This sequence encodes CSVERGEGYGYTF.

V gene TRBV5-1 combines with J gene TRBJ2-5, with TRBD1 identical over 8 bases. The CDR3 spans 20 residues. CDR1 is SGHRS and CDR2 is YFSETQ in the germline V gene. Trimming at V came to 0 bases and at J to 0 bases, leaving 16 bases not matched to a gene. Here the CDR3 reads CASSLDLGGPGQEHQETQYF. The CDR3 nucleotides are TGCGCCAGCAGCTTGGACCTCGGAGGCCCGGGACAGGAACACCAAGAGACCCAGTACTTC.

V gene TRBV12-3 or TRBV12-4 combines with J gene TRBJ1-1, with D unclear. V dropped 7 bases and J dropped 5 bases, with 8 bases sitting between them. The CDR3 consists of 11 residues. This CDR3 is CASKWGTEAFF. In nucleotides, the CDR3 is TGTGCCAGCAAATGGGGTACTGAAGCTTTCTTT.

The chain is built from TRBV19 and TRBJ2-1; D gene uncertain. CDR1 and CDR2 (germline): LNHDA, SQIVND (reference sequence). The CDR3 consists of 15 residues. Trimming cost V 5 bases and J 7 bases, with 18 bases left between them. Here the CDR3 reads CASSPRVLAGNEQFF. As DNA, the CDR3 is TGTGCCAGTAGTCCCCGGGTACTCGCTGGAAATGAGCAGTTCTTC.

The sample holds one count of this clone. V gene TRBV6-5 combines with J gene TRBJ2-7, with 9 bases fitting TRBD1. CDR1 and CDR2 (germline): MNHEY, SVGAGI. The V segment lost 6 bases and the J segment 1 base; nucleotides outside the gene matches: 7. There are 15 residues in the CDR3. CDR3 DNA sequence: TGTGCCAGCAGCCGGACAGGGGTTGGATCCTACGAGCAGTACTTC. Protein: CASSRTGVGSYEQYF.

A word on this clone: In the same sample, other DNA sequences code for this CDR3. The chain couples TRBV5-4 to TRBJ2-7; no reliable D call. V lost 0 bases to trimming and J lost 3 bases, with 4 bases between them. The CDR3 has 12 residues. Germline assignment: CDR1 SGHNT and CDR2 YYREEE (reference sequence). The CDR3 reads CASSLDLYEQYF. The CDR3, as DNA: TGTGCCAGCAGCTTGGACCTCTACGAGCAGTACTTC.

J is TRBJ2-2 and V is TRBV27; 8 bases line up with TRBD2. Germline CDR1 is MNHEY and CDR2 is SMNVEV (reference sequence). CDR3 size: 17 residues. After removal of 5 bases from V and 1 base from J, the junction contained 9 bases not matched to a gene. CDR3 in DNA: TGTGCCAGCAGTCGACGGCGGGGGGCCCAGAACACCGGGGAGCTGTTTTTT. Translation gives CASSRRRGAQNTGELFF.

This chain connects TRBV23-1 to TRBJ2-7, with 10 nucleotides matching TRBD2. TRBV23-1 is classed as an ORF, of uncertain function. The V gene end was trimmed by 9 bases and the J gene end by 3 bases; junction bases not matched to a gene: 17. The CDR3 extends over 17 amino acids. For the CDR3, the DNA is TGCGCCAGGTTGACTAGCGGGCCCTCATCCGGGGACTACGAGCAGTACTTC. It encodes CARLTSGPSSGDYEQYF.

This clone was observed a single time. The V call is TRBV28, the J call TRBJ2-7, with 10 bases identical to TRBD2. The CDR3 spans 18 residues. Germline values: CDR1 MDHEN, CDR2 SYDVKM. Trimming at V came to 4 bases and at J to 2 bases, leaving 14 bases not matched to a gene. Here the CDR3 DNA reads TGTGCCAGCAGTTCCCCCGCGAGTAGCGGGAGGCTAACCTACGAGCAGTACTTC. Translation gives CASSSPASSGRLTYEQYF.

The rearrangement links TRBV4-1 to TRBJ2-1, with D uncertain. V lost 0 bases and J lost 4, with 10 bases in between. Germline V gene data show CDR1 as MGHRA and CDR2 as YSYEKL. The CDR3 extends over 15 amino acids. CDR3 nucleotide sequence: TGCGCCAGCAGCCAAGATCGAAACACGTACAATGAGCAGTTCTTC. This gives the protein CASSQDRNTYNEQFF.

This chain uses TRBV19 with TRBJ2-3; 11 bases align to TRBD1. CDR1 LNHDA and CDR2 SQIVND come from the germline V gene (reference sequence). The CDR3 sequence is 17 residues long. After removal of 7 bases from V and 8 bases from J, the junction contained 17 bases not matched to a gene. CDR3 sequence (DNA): TGTGCCAGTAAGCCCAAGCTCCGGGACAGGGGGTTAGGTACGCAGTATTTT. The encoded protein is CASKPKLRDRGLGTQYF.